These 25 T cell receptor beta chains were sequenced from one sample in a study of molecular identifiers for immune sequencing clone quantification. TCRdb passed the PCR reads through MiXCR, listing each CDR3 protein once. This table holds about 640,000 distinct CDR3 sequences, about 20% found once. Material for sequencing was naive CD8+ T cells from blood, with Jurkat cell RNA spiked in. Subset defined: FACS-sorted CD8+CD4-CCR7+CD45RA+ naive T cells. The receptor source for this set is a human donor in good health. Some libraries in this study had Jurkat cell RNA spiked in.

The sample holds a few counts of this clonotype. The chain joins TRBV20-1 to TRBJ2-7; possibly TRBD2 for D (5 bases). Trimming removed 4 bases at V and 0 bases at J, with 10 bases between. The CDR3 totals 13 residues. Germline assignment: CDR1 DFQATT and CDR2 SNEGSKA (reference sequence). The CDR3 DNA is TGCAGTGCTACCCCGGGGAACTCCTACGAGCAGTACTTC. Translating gives CSATPGNSYEQYF.

This clonotype was observed at least ten times. V gene TRBV4-3 combines with J gene TRBJ1-5; D is unclear. The CDR3 consists of 13 residues. Deletions cut 0 bases from V and 6 bases from J, with 6 bases between. Germline lookup yields CDR1 LGHNA and CDR2 YSLEER. CDR3 coding DNA: TGCGCCAGCAGCCAAGATTGGAGTCAGCCCCAGCATTTT. Its translation is CASSQDWSQPQHF.

Note on this clonotype: Being one base from a much bigger clone, this may be a read error. The chain has TRBV12-3 or TRBV12-4 and TRBJ2-6, with a possible D match to TRBD1 (5 bases). The CDR3 runs to 15 residues. As DNA, the CDR3 is TGTGCCAGCAGTTTGCCCGCCTCTGGGGCCAACGCCCTGACTTTC. This gives the protein CASSLPASGANALTF.

This clonotype occurred many times. This chain uses TRBV4-2 with TRBJ1-5, with D possibly matching TRBD1 (5 bases). The V end lost 0 bases, the J end lost 5 bases, and 11 bases lay between the germline ends. The CDR3 totals 15 residues. Looked up from germline, CDR1 is LGHNA and CDR2 is YNFKEQ. This CDR3 reads CASSQEQGFDQPQHF. In DNA form, the CDR3 reads TGTGCCAGCAGCCAAGAGCAGGGTTTCGATCAGCCCCAGCATTTT.

This clonotype appeared a few times. V usage is TRBV7-9 and J usage is TRBJ2-5; D not certain. Germline CDR1 reads SEHNR; CDR2 reads FQNEAQ (reference sequence). The CDR3 contains 11 residues. Trimming took 6 bases from V and 5 from J, leaving 7 bases between them. CDR3 amino acids: CASSNGETQYF. The CDR3 region has the DNA TGTGCCAGCAGTAATGGTGAGACCCAGTACTTC.

This chain connects TRBV30 to TRBJ2-2, with D unclear. Germline V gene lookup returns CDR1 GTSNPN and CDR2 SVGIG (reference sequence). The CDR3 is made up of 11 amino acids. Trimming took 4 bases from V and 5 from J, leaving 5 bases between them. The CDR3 DNA reads TGTGCCTGGACTGAGACCGGGGAGCTGTTTTTT. This sequence encodes CAWTETGELFF.

This clonotype was detected ten times or more. The V gene is TRBV4-3, the J gene TRBJ2-7; D is perhaps TRBD1 (6 bases). Trimming left V 1 base short and J 1 base short, with 14 bases between. The CDR3 is 16 amino acids. Looked up from germline, CDR1 is LGHNA and CDR2 is YSLEER. CDR3 nucleotides: TGCGCCAGCAGCCAAGGAATTGGACAGACTTCCTACGAGCAGTACTTC. Protein: CASSQGIGQTSYEQYF.

This clonotype was seen at least ten times. This chain uses TRBV9 with TRBJ1-5; D unresolved. The CDR3 totals 14 residues. In germline, CDR1 is SGDLS, CDR2 YYNGEE. The V gene lost 0 bases and the J gene lost 4 bases, with 8 bases spanning the gap. As DNA, the CDR3 is TGTGCCAGCAGCGTAGGAAATGGAAATCAGCCCCAGCATTTT. It translates to CASSVGNGNQPQHF.

In this sample, this clonotype turned up many times. V usage is TRBV12-3 or TRBV12-4 and J usage is TRBJ2-5, with 12 bases that match TRBD1. V dropped 5 bases and J dropped 3; count of bases not matched to a gene: 7. The CDR3 covers 16 residues. CDR3 DNA sequence: TGTGCCAGCAGTCCCTCAGGGACAGGGGGCGAAGAGACCCAGTACTTC. This sequence encodes CASSPSGTGGEETQYF.

CDR3 protein: CASSLDFGNEKLFF. The CDR3, as DNA: TGTGCCAGCAGCTTAGATTTTGGTAATGAAAAACTGTTTTTT. The V call is TRBV11-2, the J call TRBJ1-4; unclear D gene. This CDR3 region has 14 residues. Germline lookup yields CDR1 SGHAT and CDR2 FQNNGV. V was clipped by 0 bases and J by 4 bases, with 6 bases between them.

The J gene is TRBJ2-1, the V gene TRBV7-9; TRBD1 agrees at 9 bases. The CDR3 runs to 17 residues. V lost 1 base, J lost 8 bases, and 12 bases stayed unmatched. Germline lookup yields CDR1 SEHNR and CDR2 FQNEAQ (reference sequence). The chain's CDR3 is CASSLEITGGANDEQFF. DNA of the CDR3: TGTGCCAGCAGCTTAGAGATCACAGGGGGCGCGAATGATGAGCAGTTCTTC.

The table lists this clonotype with many counts. The gene calls are TRBV10-2 and TRBJ2-3; TRBD1 agrees at 8 bases. Germline CDR1 and CDR2: WSHSY and SAAADI. V lost 0 bases to trimming and J lost 10 bases; unmatched junction nucleotides: 9. The CDR3 is made up of 15 amino acids. The CDR3 sequence: CASSESSGGWSPQYF. The DNA for the CDR3 is TGCGCCAGCAGTGAGTCATCAGGGGGCTGGTCCCCGCAGTATTTT.

This clonotype was counted ten times or more. The CDR3: CATSDGIGELFF. CDR3 coding DNA: TGTGCCACCAGTGATGGTATCGGGGAGCTGTTTTTT. J is TRBJ2-2 and V is TRBV24-1; D remains unclear. Germline CDR1 is KGHDR and CDR2 is SFDVKD. The CDR3 length is 12 residues. Trimming left V 3 bases short and J 7 bases short, with 5 bases between.

This clonotype was found many times. The rearrangement joins TRBV9 to TRBJ2-2; the match to TRBD1 covers 9 bases. Germline-derived CDR1 and CDR2 are SGDLS and YYNGEE. The V and J ends lost 3 bases and 6 bases, in that order; junction bases with no gene match: 6. There are 15 residues in the CDR3. In DNA form, the CDR3 reads TGTGCCAGCAGCGATGGACAGGGGAGGGCCGGGGAGCTGTTTTTT. Protein: CASSDGQGRAGELFF.

This clonotype was observed many times. The V call is TRBV10-2, the J call TRBJ1-1, with D possibly matching TRBD1 (5 bases). Germline V lookup: CDR1 WSHSY, CDR2 SAAADI. This CDR3 contains 16 residues. Deletions cut 2 bases from V and 2 bases from J, with 15 bases between. The CDR3 bases are TGCGCCAGCAGTGAGAAGGGACCTACACCTAACACTGAAGCTTTCTTT. Its protein product is CASSEKGPTPNTEAFF.

This clonotype was recorded a few times. The rearrangement uses TRBV4-3 and TRBJ2-1; 7 bases match TRBD1. Germline assignment: CDR1 LGHNA and CDR2 YSLEER. The CDR3 length is 15 residues. V trimming: 4 bases; J trimming: 0 bases; junction bases outside the gene matches: 3. CDR3 nucleotides: TGCGCCAGCAGCCCGGACAGGAACTCCTACAATGAGCAGTTCTTC. This translates into CASSPDRNSYNEQFF.

The sample holds a few counts of this clonotype. Compared with germline, one end of the junction differs, possibly owing to a read error. The rearrangement uses TRBV7-7 and TRBJ2-3, with 11 bases identical to TRBD2. Germline-derived CDR1 and CDR2 are SSHAT and FNYEAQ (reference sequence). CDR3 length equals 16 residues. The CDR3 spells CASSLGTSGRTDMQYF. CDR3 bases: TGTGCCAGCAGCTTAGGGACTAGCGGGCGCACAGATATGCAGTATTTT.

The genes are TRBV19 and TRBJ2-7; 10 bases are a match to TRBD2. The germline V gene has CDR1 LNHDA and CDR2 SQIVND (reference sequence). This CDR3 is built from 14 residues. With 3 bases clipped from V and 2 bases from J, the junction kept 1 base outside the gene matches. As DNA, the CDR3 is TGTGCCAGTAGTATGCTAGCGGGAGCCTACGAGCAGTACTTC. Translating gives CASSMLAGAYEQYF.

This clonotype appeared many times. The rearrangement uses TRBV28 and TRBJ2-3; 13 bases are a match to TRBD2. J was trimmed by 4 bases and V by 6 bases; bases with no gene match: 4. The CDR3 length is 15 residues. Germline values: CDR1 MDHEN, CDR2 SYDVKM. CDR3 region: CASRGLAGLADTQYF. Written as DNA, the CDR3 is TGTGCCAGCAGGGGACTAGCGGGACTCGCAGATACGCAGTATTTT.

This clonotype was observed a single time. This could be a read error, since a much larger clone is one nucleotide away. The rearrangement joins TRBV6-6 to TRBJ2-3; D perhaps matches TRBD2 (6 bases). Germline V gene lookup returns CDR1 MNHNY and CDR2 SVGAGI (reference sequence). This CDR3 comprises 18 residues. V was pared by 8 bases and J by 4 bases, with 28 bases between. CDR3 protein: CASGSKETSLRGSDTQYF. The CDR3 coding sequence is TGTGCCAGCGGTTCCAAAGAGACTAGTCTAAGAGGGTCAGATACGCAGTATTTT.

This clonotype was counted ten times or more. The chain uses TRBV7-9 and TRBJ1-1, with D maybe TRBD1 (6 bases). The germline V gene has CDR1 SEHNR and CDR2 FQNEAQ (reference sequence). The CDR3 runs to 13 residues. Trimming left V 6 bases short and J 3 bases short, with 11 bases between. The CDR3, as DNA: TGTGCCAGCAGGGCCCAGGGGTACACTGAAGCTTTCTTT. Protein sequence: CASRAQGYTEAFF.

As to this clonotype: A much larger clonotype is one base distant, so this may be a read error. The chain links TRBV10-3 to TRBJ1-1, with D unclear. Trimming cost V 6 bases and J 11 bases, with 16 bases left between them. The V gene's germline CDR1 is ENHRY and CDR2 SYGVKD. CDR3 size: 12 residues. CDR3 nucleotide sequence: TGTGCCATCAGCCCAAGTACCGGTCCGGCTTTCTTT. This sequence encodes CAISPSTGPAFF.

This clonotype was observed at least ten times. The J gene is TRBJ1-6, the V gene TRBV12-3 or TRBV12-4, with a tentative D call TRBD1 (5 bases). The CDR3 totals 15 residues. V was shortened by 7 bases and J by 0 bases, with 10 bases between the two germline ends. The CDR3 protein is CASTDTSSYNSPLHF. The CDR3 DNA is TGTGCCAGCACGGACACAAGCTCCTATAATTCACCCCTCCACTTT.

This clonotype was seen repeatedly, ten times or more. V gene TRBV7-6 combines with J gene TRBJ2-7, with D uncertain. The germline V gene encodes CDR1 SGHVS and CDR2 FNYEAQ. V was clipped by 5 bases and J by 6 bases, with 29 bases between them. The CDR3 consists of 18 residues. CDR3 sequence: CASSLTYTPGLATSEQYF. CDR3 DNA: TGTGCCAGCAGCCTTACGTACACCCCGGGCCTCGCAACATCCGAGCAGTACTTC.

A remark on this clonotype: This may arise from a read error, as a much more abundant clone is one base away. The rearrangement links TRBV5-6 to TRBJ1-2, with D possibly TRBD1 on 5 matching bases. Germline V gene data show CDR1 as SGHDT and CDR2 as YYEEEE. Trimming removed 4 bases from V and 7 bases from J, with 20 bases in between. The CDR3 has 15 residues. CDR3 in DNA: TGTGCCAGCAGCCCGACGGGGGTAGGGCCACTTGGCTACACCTTC. It is translated as CASSPTGVGPLGYTF.